The T cell receptor (beta chain) under discussion was sequenced for a study of T cell repertoires in ileal Crohn's disease. This CDR3 comprises 15 residues. J gave up 4 bases and V 5 bases, and 9 bases lay outside the gene matches. Germline CDR1 SGHNT, CDR2 YYREEE (reference sequence). Per sample, roughly 0.5 micrograms of biopsy DNA were TCRB immunosequenced. Method: immunoSEQ multiplex PCR; TCRdb's copy keeps in-frame clones and lacks some. The table includes several thousand clones, roughly 91% detected once. The sample consisted of ileal tissue. V is TRBV5-4 and J is TRBJ2-1, with 7 bases fitting TRBD2. The source is an adult with Crohn's disease. Written as DNA, the CDR3 is TGTGCCAGCAGAGGAATAGCGCGGGGGTACAATGAGCAGTTCTTC. Translation: CASRGIARGYNEQFF.